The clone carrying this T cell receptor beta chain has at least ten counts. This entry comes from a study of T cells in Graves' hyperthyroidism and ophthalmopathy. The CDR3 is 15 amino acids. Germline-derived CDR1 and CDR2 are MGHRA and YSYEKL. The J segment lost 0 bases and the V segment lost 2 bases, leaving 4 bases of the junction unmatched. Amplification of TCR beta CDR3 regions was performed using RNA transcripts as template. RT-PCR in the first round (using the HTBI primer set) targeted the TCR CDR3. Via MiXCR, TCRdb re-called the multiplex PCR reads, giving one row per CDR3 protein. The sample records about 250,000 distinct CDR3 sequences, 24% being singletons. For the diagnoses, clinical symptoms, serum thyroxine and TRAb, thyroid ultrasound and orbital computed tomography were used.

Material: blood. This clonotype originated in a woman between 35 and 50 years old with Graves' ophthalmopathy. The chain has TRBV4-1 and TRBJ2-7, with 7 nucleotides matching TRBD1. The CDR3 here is CASSQRQGHSYEQYF. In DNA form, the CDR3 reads TGCGCCAGCAGCCAACGACAGGGTCACTCCTACGAGCAGTACTTC.